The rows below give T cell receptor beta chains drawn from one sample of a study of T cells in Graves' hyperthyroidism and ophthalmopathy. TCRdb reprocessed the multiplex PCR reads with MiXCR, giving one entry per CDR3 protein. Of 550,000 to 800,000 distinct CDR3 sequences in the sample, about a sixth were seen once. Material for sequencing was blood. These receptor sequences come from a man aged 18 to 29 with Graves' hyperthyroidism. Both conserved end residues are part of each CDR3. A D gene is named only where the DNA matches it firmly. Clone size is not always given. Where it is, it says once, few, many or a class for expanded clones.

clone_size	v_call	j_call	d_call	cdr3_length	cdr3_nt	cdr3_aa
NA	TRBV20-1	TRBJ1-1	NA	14	TGCAGTGCTCCGAGGGGGGGGGGGGTGACTGAAGCTTTCTTT	CSAPRGGGVTEAFF
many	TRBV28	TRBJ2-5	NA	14	TGTGCCAGCACCCTTATGGGGGGCCAAGAGACCCAGTACTTC	CASTLMGGQETQYF
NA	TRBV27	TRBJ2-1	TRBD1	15	TGTGCCATCGCCCTTGGGACAGGGAGAAGAGATGAGCAGTTCTTC	CAIALGTGRRDEQFF
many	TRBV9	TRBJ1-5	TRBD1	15	TGTGCCAGCAGCGTAGGCGGACAGGGGTTTCAGCCCCAGCATTTT	CASSVGGQGFQPQHF
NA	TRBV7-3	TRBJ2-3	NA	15	TGTGCCAGCAGCTTAGGTAGCGGCCCCACAGATACGCAGTATTTT	CASSLGSGPTDTQYF
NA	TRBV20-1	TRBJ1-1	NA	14	TGCAGTGCTAAAGAGCCATTAGGGGTCACTGAAGCTTTCTTT	CSAKEPLGVTEAFF
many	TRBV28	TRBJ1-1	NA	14	TGTGCCAGCAGATTATTGGGGAAGAACACTGAAGCTTTCTTT	CASRLLGKNTEAFF
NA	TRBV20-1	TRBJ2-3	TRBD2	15	TGCAGTGCTGGACTAGCGGGGACTAGCACAGATACGCAGTATTTT	CSAGLAGTSTDTQYF
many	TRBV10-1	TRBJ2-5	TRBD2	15	TGCGCCAGCAGTGCAACTAGCGGGGGCCAAGAGACCCAGTACTTC	CASSATSGGQETQYF
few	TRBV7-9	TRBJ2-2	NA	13	TGTGCCAGCAGACCTCCGAACACCGGGGAGCTGTTTTTT	CASRPPNTGELFF
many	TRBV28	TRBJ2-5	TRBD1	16	TGTGCCAGCAGTGCGACCGGGACAGAGGATCGAGAGACCCAGTACTTC	CASSATGTEDRETQYF
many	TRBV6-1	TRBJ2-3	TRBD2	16	TGTGCCAGCAGTTCGCCGACTAGCGGGGGAAGGGATACGCAGTATTTT	CASSSPTSGGRDTQYF
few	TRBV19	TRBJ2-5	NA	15	TGTGCCAGTAGTATCTTCGCTAGCTCCCAAGAGACCCAGTACTTC	CASSIFASSQETQYF
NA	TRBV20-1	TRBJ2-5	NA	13	TGCAGTGCTAAAGCTGGAGCTCAGGAGACCCAGTACTTC	CSAKAGAQETQYF
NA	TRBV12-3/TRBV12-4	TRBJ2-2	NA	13	TGTGCCAGCAGATCAAGGGCGACCGGGGAGCTGTTTTTT	CASRSRATGELFF
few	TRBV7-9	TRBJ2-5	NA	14	TGTGCCAGCAGCTCTTGGGTTGAAGGAGAGACCCAGTACTTC	CASSSWVEGETQYF
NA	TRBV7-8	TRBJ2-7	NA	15	TGTGCCAGCAGCCCCTACAGGGCAAAAGCTTACGAGCAGTACTTC	CASSPYRAKAYEQYF
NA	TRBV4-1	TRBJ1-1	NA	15	TGCGCCAGCAGCCAAGTCCCCCCAGGGAGTAGCGAAGCTTTCTTT	CASSQVPPGSSEAFF
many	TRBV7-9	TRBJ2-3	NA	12	TGTGCCAGCGGTACTAGCACAGATACGCAGTATTTT	CASGTSTDTQYF
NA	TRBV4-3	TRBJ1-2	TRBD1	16	TGCGCCAGCAGCCAAGATAGGACAGGGGGCAACTATGGCTACACCTTC	CASSQDRTGGNYGYTF
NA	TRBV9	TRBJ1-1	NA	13	TGTGCCAGCAGCGTAGGGGTTGCCACTGAAGCTTTCTTT	CASSVGVATEAFF
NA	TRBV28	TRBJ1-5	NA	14	TGTGCCAGCAGTAAAGTGCGTGGCAATCAGCCCCAGCATTTT	CASSKVRGNQPQHF
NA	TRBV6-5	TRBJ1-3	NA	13	TGTGCCAGCAGTTCCCAGAACGGAAACACCATATATTTT	CASSSQNGNTIYF